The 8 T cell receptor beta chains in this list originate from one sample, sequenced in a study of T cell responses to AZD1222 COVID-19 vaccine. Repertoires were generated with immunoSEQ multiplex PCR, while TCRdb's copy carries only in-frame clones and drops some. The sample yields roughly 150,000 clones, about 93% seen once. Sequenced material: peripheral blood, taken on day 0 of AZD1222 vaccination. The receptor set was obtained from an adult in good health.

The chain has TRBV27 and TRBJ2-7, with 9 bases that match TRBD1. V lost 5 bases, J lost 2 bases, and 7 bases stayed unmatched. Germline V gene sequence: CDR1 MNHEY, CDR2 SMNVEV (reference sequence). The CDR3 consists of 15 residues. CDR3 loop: CASSPRDRAAYEQYF. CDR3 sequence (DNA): TGTGCCAGCAGTCCCCGGGACAGGGCGGCCTACGAGCAGTACTTC.

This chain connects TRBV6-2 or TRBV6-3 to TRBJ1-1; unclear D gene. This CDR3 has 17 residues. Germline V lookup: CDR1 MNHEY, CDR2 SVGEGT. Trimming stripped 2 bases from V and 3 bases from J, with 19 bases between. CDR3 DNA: TGTGCCAGCAGTTACCACGAGATAGGGCGATGGGACACTGAAGCTTTCTTT. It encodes CASSYHEIGRWDTEAFF.

CDR3 bases: TGTGCTAGTGGTTTAAAGGGGAACACTGAAGCTTTCTTT. This gives the protein CASGLKGNTEAFF. The V gene is TRBV12-5, the J gene TRBJ1-1; D is uncertain. Deletions cut 3 bases from V and 1 base from J, with 6 bases between. CDR3 length: 13 residues. Germline V CDR1 and CDR2: LGHNT, FRNRAP.

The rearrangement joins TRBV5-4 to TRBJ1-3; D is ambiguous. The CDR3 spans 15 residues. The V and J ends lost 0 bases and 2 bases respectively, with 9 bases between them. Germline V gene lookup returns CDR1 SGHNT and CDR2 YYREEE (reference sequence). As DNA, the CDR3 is TGTGCCAGCAGCTTGGCCGGGGAAACTGGAAACACCATATATTTT. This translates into CASSLAGETGNTIYF.

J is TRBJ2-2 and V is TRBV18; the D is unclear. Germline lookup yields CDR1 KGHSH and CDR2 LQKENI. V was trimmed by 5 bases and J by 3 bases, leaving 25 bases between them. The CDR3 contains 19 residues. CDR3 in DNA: TGTGCCAGCTCATCCTTGAACAGACGGCGTCAGTTCCACACCGGGGAGCTGTTTTTT. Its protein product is CASSSLNRRRQFHTGELFF. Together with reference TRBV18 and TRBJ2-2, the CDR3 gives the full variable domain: NAGVMQNPRHLVRRRGQEARLRCSPMKGHSHVYWYRQLPEEGLKFMVYLQKENIIDESGMPKERFSAEFPKEGPSILRIQQVVRGDSAAYFCASSSLNRRRQFHTGELFFGEGSRLTVL.

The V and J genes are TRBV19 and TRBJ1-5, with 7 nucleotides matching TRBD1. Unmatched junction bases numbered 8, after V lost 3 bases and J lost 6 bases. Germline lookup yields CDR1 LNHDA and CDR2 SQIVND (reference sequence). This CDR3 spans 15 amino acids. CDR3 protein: CASSMGAGGGQPQHF. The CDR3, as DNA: TGTGCCAGTAGTATGGGGGCAGGGGGTGGTCAGCCCCAGCATTTT. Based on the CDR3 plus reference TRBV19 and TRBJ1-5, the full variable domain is DGGITQSPKYLFRKEGQNVTLSCEQNLNHDAMYWYRQDPGQGLRLIYYSQIVNDFQKGDIAEGYSVSREKKESFPLTVTSAQKNPTAFYLCASSMGAGGGQPQHFGDGTRLSIL.

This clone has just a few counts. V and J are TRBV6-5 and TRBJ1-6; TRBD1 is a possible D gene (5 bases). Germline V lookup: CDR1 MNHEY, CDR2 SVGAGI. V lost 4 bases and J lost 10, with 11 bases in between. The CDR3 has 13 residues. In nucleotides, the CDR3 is TGTGCCAGCAGTTCGGGGGGGATCTCACCCCTCCACTTT. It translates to CASSSGGISPLHF.

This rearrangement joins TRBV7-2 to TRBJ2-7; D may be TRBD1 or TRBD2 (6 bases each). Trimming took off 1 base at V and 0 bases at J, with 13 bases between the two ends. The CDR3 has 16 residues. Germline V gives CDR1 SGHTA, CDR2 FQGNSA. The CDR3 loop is CASSLVAGHRSYEQYF. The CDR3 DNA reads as TGTGCCAGCAGCTTAGTGGCGGGACATCGCTCCTACGAGCAGTACTTC. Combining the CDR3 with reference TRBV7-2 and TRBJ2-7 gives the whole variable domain GAGVSQSPSNKVTEKGKDVELRCDPISGHTALYWYRQSLGQGLEFLIYFQGNSAPDKSGLPSDRFSAERTGGSVSTLTIQRTQQEDSAVYLCASSLVAGHRSYEQYFGPGTRLTVT.